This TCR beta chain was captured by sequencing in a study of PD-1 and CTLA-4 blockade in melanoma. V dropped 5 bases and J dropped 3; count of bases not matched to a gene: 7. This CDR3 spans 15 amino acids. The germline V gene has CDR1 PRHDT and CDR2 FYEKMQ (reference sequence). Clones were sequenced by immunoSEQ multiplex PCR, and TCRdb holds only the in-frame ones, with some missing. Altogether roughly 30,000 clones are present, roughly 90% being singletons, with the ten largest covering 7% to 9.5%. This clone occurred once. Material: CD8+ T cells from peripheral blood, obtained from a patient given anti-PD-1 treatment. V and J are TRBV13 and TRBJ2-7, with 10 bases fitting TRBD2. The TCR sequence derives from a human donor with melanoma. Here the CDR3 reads CASSLQREGYYEQYF. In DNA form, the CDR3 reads TGTGCCAGCAGCCTACAGCGGGAGGGCTACTACGAGCAGTACTTC. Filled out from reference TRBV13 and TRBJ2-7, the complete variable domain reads AAGVIQSPRHLIKEKRETATLKCYPIPRHDTVYWYQQGPGQDPQFLISFYEKMQSDKGSIPDRFSAQQFSDYHSELNMSSLELGDSALYFCASSLQREGYYEQYFGPGTRLTVT.